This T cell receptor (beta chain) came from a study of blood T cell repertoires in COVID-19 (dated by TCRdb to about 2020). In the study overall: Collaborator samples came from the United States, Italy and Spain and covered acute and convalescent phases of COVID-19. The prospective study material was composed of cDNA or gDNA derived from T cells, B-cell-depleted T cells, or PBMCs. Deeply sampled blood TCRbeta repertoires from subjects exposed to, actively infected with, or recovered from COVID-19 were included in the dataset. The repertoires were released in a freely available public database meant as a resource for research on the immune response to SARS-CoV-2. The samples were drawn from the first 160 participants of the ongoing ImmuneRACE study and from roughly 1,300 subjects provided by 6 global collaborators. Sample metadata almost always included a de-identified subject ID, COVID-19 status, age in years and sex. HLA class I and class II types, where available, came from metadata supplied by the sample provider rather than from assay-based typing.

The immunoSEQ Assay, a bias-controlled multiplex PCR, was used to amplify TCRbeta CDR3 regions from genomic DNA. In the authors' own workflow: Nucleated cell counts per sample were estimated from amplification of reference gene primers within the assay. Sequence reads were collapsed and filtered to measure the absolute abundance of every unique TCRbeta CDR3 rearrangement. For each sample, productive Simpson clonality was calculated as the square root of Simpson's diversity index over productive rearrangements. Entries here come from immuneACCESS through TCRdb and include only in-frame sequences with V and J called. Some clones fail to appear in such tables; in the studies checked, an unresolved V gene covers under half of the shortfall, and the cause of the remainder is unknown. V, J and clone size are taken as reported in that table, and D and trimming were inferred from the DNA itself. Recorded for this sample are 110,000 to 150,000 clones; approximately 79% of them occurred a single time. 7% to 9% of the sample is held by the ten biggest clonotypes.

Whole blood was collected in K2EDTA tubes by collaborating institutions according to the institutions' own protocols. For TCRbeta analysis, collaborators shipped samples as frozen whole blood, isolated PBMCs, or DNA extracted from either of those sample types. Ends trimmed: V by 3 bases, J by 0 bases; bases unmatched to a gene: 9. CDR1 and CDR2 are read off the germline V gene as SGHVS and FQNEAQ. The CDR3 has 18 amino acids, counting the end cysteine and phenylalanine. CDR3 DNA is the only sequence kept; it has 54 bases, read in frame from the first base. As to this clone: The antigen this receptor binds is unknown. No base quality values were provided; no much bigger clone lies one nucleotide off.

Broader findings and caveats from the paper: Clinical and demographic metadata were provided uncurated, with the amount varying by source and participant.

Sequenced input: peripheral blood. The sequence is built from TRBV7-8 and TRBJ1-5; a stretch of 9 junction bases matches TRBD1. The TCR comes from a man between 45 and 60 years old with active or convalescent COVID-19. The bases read TGTGCCAGCAGCTTTGGACAGGGGCCGATCTATAGCAATCAGCCCCAGCATTTT. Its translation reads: CASSFGQGPIYSNQPQHF.